The clone carrying this T cell receptor beta chain was seen only a few times. The CDR3 runs 14 residues. Germline V gene data show CDR1 as MDHEN and CDR2 as SYDVKM. V lost 6 bases and J lost 2, with 11 bases in between. These data come from a study of T cells in Graves' hyperthyroidism and ophthalmopathy. Amplified TCR beta CDR3 regions derived from RNA transcripts. The primer set for the first-round RT-PCR of the TCR CDR3 was HTBI. TCRdb re-analysed the multiplex PCR reads in MiXCR, keeping a single row per CDR3 protein. The table shows some 690,000 distinct CDR3 sequences, with roughly 17% occurring only once. The authors deemed Graves' hyperthyroidism stable absent ophthalmopathy progression within 18 months.

V usage is TRBV28 and J usage is TRBJ1-5; no firm D call. Specimen: blood. The clonotype was recovered from a man in his forties or fifties with Graves' hyperthyroidism. The CDR3 DNA reads TGTGCCAGCAGATACACGGGAGGCAATCAGCCCCAGCATTTT. This encodes CASRYTGGNQPQHF.